These T cell receptor beta chains were read from a single sample in a study of T cells in Graves' hyperthyroidism and ophthalmopathy. MiXCR, applied by TCRdb to the multiplex PCR reads, yields one record per CDR3 protein. Among about 300,000 distinct CDR3 sequences listed, 25% were seen once. Sequencing was carried out using blood. The receptors come from a man in his forties or fifties with Graves' hyperthyroidism that later progressed to Graves' ophthalmopathy. Both conserved end residues are part of each CDR3. Fields, in order: clone size, D gene, CDR3 length, V gene, J gene, CDR3 DNA, CDR3 protein. D genes are given only for firm matches. Size values are once, few and many counts, or a class for expanded clones, and some rows have none.

-	-	13	TRBV11-2	TRBJ2-2	TGTGCCAGCACCCCGCGGGTCACCGGGGAGCTGTTTTTT	CASTPRVTGELFF
many	-	16	TRBV2	TRBJ1-3	TGTGCCAGCAGTGAAAATCTGGGGATCTCTGGAAACACCATATATTTT	CASSENLGISGNTIYF
-	TRBD1	16	TRBV6-1	TRBJ1-1	TGTGCCAGCAGTCTAAAGACAGGGAGGAAGAACACTGAAGCTTTCTTT	CASSLKTGRKNTEAFF
many	-	13	TRBV5-1	TRBJ2-5	TGCGCCAGCAGTTACGGGATTAAAGAGACCCAGTACTTC	CASSYGIKETQYF
-	TRBD1	16	TRBV4-1	TRBJ2-2	TGCGCCAGCAGCCAAAATAACAGGGGAAACACCGGGGAGCTGTTTTTT	CASSQNNRGNTGELFF
-	-	13	TRBV15	TRBJ2-7	TGTGCCACCAGCCCCCTTGCAGGGGAAGAGCAGTACTTC	CATSPLAGEEQYF
-	TRBD1	15	TRBV6-5	TRBJ2-7	TGTGCCAGCAGTTACTATGGGACAGGGGCGACTGGGCAGTACTTC	CASSYYGTGATGQYF
many	-	14	TRBV30	TRBJ1-5	TGTGCCTGGAGTGTAACAGCCTTAAATCAGCCCCAGCATTTT	CAWSVTALNQPQHF
-	-	14	TRBV29-1	TRBJ1-1	TGCAGCAGCATGGGGGACGCAGTGTATCCTGAAGCTTTCTTT	CSSMGDAVYPEAFF
many	TRBD2	17	TRBV7-6	TRBJ2-7	TGTGCCAGCATCCCCTCGGATAGCGGGAGCCCACCCTGGGAGCAGTACTTC	CASIPSDSGSPPWEQYF
many	-	16	TRBV19	TRBJ1-1	TGTGCCAGTAGTATATTAATGTCCACGCTTTTGGCTGAAGCTTTCTTT	CASSILMSTLLAEAFF
-	-	15	TRBV28	TRBJ2-5	TGTGCCAGCAGCCCCGAGAGCGGAGGGGCGTGGACCCAGTACTTC	CASSPESGGAWTQYF
few	-	13	TRBV6-1	TRBJ2-2	TGTGCCAGCAGTGAAGCGGAGACCGGGGAGCTGTTTTTT	CASSEAETGELFF
-	-	13	TRBV10-3	TRBJ2-7	TGTGCCATCAGTGTTCGACAGACCTACGAGCAGTACTTC	CAISVRQTYEQYF
many	TRBD1	15	TRBV19	TRBJ1-5	TGTGCCAGTAGGCACCGGACAGGGCCAATTCAGCCCCAGCATTTT	CASRHRTGPIQPQHF
-	-	15	TRBV2	TRBJ1-5	TGTGCCAGCACCAAAATGGGCAGGGAAAATCAGCCCCAGCATTTT	CASTKMGRENQPQHF
many	-	13	TRBV29-1	TRBJ2-7	TGCAGCTTAAACCGACAGCATTCCTACGAGCAGTACTTC	CSLNRQHSYEQYF
many	-	18	TRBV9	TRBJ2-6	TGTGCCAGCAGCGGGAGGTACGATGAACGCTCTGGGGCCAACGTCCTGACTTTC	CASSGRYDERSGANVLTF
many	TRBD1	15	TRBV12-3/TRBV12-4	TRBJ1-2	TGTGCCAGCAGTGCCCCCGGGACAGGCAACTATGGCTACACCTTC	CASSAPGTGNYGYTF
-	-	11	TRBV2	TRBJ2-7	TGTGCCAGCACCCGGGAGGGACAGCGCTACTTC	CASTREGQRYF
many	TRBD1	14	TRBV6-1	TRBJ1-6	TGTGCCAGCAGATCCGGGACAGGGTCATCACCCCTCCACTTT	CASRSGTGSSPLHF
many	-	14	TRBV6-5	TRBJ2-7	TGTGCCAGCAAGAGACAGGTCCGCTCCTACGAGCAGTACTTC	CASKRQVRSYEQYF
many	-	15	TRBV20-1	TRBJ1-5	TGCAGTGCTAGACAGACAGGCCGTAGCAATCAGCCCCAGCATTTT	CSARQTGRSNQPQHF
-	-	12	TRBV6-2/TRBV6-3	TRBJ2-4	TGTGCCACCCTCGGGGAGTTGGGCATTCAGTACTTC	CATLGELGIQYF
many	-	14	TRBV12-3/TRBV12-4	TRBJ1-5	TGTGCCAGCAGGTTAAACAGGGTTACGCAGCCCCAGCATTTT	CASRLNRVTQPQHF
-	-	13	TRBV29-1	TRBJ2-5	TGCAGCGTTGGGGACACGAACCAAGAGACCCAGTACTTC	CSVGDTNQETQYF
many	TRBD1	14	TRBV5-1	TRBJ1-6	TGCGCCAGCAGCTTGGGGGACAGAGATTCACCCCTCCACTTT	CASSLGDRDSPLHF
many	TRBD1	15	TRBV20-1	TRBJ2-4	TGCAGTGCTAGAGTCAGGGGGCGCTTCGAAAACATTCAGTACTTC	CSARVRGRFENIQYF
many	-	14	TRBV20-1	TRBJ1-1	TGCAGTGCTAGTCGTAGGACCGAGCACACTGAAGCTTTCTTT	CSASRRTEHTEAFF
-	TRBD1	16	TRBV6-2/TRBV6-3	TRBJ2-4	TGTGCCAGCAGTTACGGGCCAGGGGGACCGGAAAACATTCAGTACTTC	CASSYGPGGPENIQYF
-	TRBD2	14	TRBV20-1	TRBJ2-7	TGCAGTGCCAAACTAGCGGGAGACATTGACGAGCAGTACTTC	CSAKLAGDIDEQYF
many	-	15	TRBV12-3/TRBV12-4	TRBJ1-2	TGTGCCAGCAGTTTTGACCAGGGGAATTTGAATGGCTACACCTTC	CASSFDQGNLNGYTF
many	-	13	TRBV12-3/TRBV12-4	TRBJ2-5	TGTGCCAGCAGTTTTCTAGGGGAAGAGACCCAGTACTTC	CASSFLGEETQYF
many	TRBD2	14	TRBV10-3	TRBJ2-2	TGTGCCATCGGACTAGCGCAGGGGACCGGGGAGCTGTTTTTT	CAIGLAQGTGELFF
-	-	14	TRBV9	TRBJ2-7	TGTGCCAGCAGCCGGGACCAAGTCTCCTACGAGCAGCACTTC	CASSRDQVSYEQHF
many	-	15	TRBV6-5	TRBJ2-7	TGTGCCAGCAGTTACACCGGGACCGGTGCCTACGAGCAGTACTTC	CASSYTGTGAYEQYF
many	-	11	TRBV2	TRBJ1-2	TGTGCCAGCAGCGATCTTAGCGGCTACACCTTC	CASSDLSGYTF
few	TRBD1	14	TRBV6-5	TRBJ1-2	TGTGCCAGCAGTTACCGGACAGGGGGAGGTGGCTACACCTTC	CASSYRTGGGGYTF
-	-	13	TRBV6-1	TRBJ1-5	TGTGCCAGCAGGCTTAAGAGCAATCAGCCCCAGCATTTT	CASRLKSNQPQHF
many	-	12	TRBV29-1	TRBJ2-5	TGCAGCGTTGAGGTGGGATCGGAGACCCAGTACTTC	CSVEVGSETQYF
-	-	13	TRBV11-1	TRBJ2-7	TGTGCCAGCAGCCAGGGCCGCCCCTACGAGCAGTACTTC	CASSQGRPYEQYF
-	TRBD1	15	TRBV7-2	TRBJ2-5	TGTGCCAGCAGCTCCCAAGGACAGGGGAAGGAGACCCAGTACTTC	CASSSQGQGKETQYF
many	-	16	TRBV5-1	TRBJ1-1	TGCGCCAGCAGCATCGGGACGGACGGTCTGAACACTGAAGCTTTCTTT	CASSIGTDGLNTEAFF
many	-	14	TRBV7-2	TRBJ1-1	TGTGCCAGCAGCTTCCATTGGGTGAACACTGAAGCTTTCTTT	CASSFHWVNTEAFF